These 18 T cell receptor beta chains came from one sample sequenced in a study of blood T cell repertoires in COVID-19. Measured with immunoSEQ multiplex PCR; TCRdb has only the in-frame clones, and not every one. The sample lists some 180,000 clones; roughly 83% were seen once. The sequenced material came from peripheral blood. The receptor set was obtained from a woman aged 40 to 55 with COVID-19, enrolled during active disease.

The chain combines TRBV27 with TRBJ2-7; TRBD2 is a possible D gene (6 bases). Germline CDR1 is MNHEY and CDR2 is SMNVEV (reference sequence). V shed 6 bases and J shed 0 bases, with 9 bases lying between them. This CDR3 spans 13 amino acids. Written as DNA, the CDR3 is TGTGCCAGCAGCACGACTAGCTCCTACGAGCAGTACTTC. Encoded protein: CASSTTSSYEQYF.

J is TRBJ2-1 and V is TRBV10-3, with TRBD2 matching over 11 bases. Trimming cost V 1 base and J 8 bases; bases outside gene matches: 4. The CDR3 is 15 amino acids. Germline V gives CDR1 ENHRY, CDR2 SYGVKD. CDR3 sequence (DNA): TGTGCCATCAGTGAGTTAGCGGGAGGGCCGGATGAGCAGTTCTTC. Protein sequence: CAISELAGGPDEQFF.

This clone was counted a single time. This chain uses TRBV24-1 with TRBJ1-5; tentative D call: TRBD1 (5 bases). The V and J ends lost 2 bases and 2 bases respectively, with 9 bases between them. This CDR3 comprises 15 residues. Germline V lookup: CDR1 KGHDR, CDR2 SFDVKD. The CDR3 coding sequence is TGTGCCACCAGTGATTACAGGAGCGGCAATCAGCCCCAGCATTTT. Translation gives CATSDYRSGNQPQHF.

The V and J genes are TRBV6-2 or TRBV6-3 and TRBJ1-3; D might be TRBD1 (6 bases). Germline-derived CDR1 and CDR2 are MNHEY and SVGEGT. CDR3 length equals 19 residues. Trimming removed 2 bases at V and 2 bases at J, with 22 bases between. CDR3 nucleotide sequence: TGTGCCAGCAGTTACCCGCGAGGCAGGGGATCTTCGGCTGGAAACACCATATATTTT. Translating gives CASSYPRGRGSSAGNTIYF.

The chain joins TRBV18 to TRBJ1-1, with D possibly matching TRBD1 (6 bases). The CDR3 has 15 amino acids. The germline CDR1 and CDR2 sequences are KGHSH and LQKENI. V was shortened by 0 bases and J by 1 base, with 9 bases between the two germline ends. As DNA, the CDR3 is TGTGCCAGCTCACCACCGGGACATTCGAACACTGAAGCTTTCTTT. The encoded protein is CASSPPGHSNTEAFF.

The chain is built from TRBV7-8 and TRBJ2-2; 8 bases are a match to TRBD1. The CDR3 sequence is 15 residues long. The germline gives CDR1 SGHVS, CDR2 FQNEAQ. Losses at the gene ends were 5 bases for V and 5 bases for J; bases not matched to a gene: 7. DNA for the CDR3: TGTGCCAGCAGCCTCCGACAGGGGTTTACCGGGGAGCTGTTTTTT. This encodes CASSLRQGFTGELFF.

The V call is TRBV3-1 (or the pseudogene TRBV3-2), the J call TRBJ1-1, with TRBD1 matching over 7 bases. The CDR3 loop spans 16 amino acids. Losses at the gene ends were 6 bases for V and 0 bases for J; bases not matched to a gene: 10. The germline V gene has CDR1 LGHDT and CDR2 YNNKEL (reference sequence). The CDR3 reads CASRPSWDRLNTEAFF. The CDR3 nucleotides are TGTGCCAGCAGGCCCTCCTGGGACAGATTGAACACTGAAGCTTTCTTT.

V is TRBV7-9 and J is TRBJ1-2; TRBD1 agrees at 7 bases. With 4 bases clipped from V and 0 bases from J, the junction kept 11 bases outside the gene matches. The CDR3 loop spans 17 amino acids. CDR1 SEHNR and CDR2 FQNEAQ come from the germline V gene (reference sequence). CDR3 coding DNA: TGTGCCAGCAGCTCGCGATCTGGGACAGCAGCTAACTATGGCTACACCTTC. This codes for CASSSRSGTAANYGYTF.

The rearrangement uses TRBV5-1 and TRBJ1-4; TRBD1 is a possible D gene (5 bases). Looked up from germline, CDR1 is SGHRS and CDR2 is YFSETQ. V was trimmed by 5 bases and J by 0 bases, leaving 11 bases between them. The CDR3 is made up of 15 amino acids. In nucleotides, the CDR3 is TGCGCCAGCAGACCAGGGTATGCAACTAATGAAAAACTGTTTTTT. As protein: CASRPGYATNEKLFF.

This chain joins TRBV7-9 and TRBJ1-2; D is possibly TRBD1 (6 bases). The V end was cut by 3 bases, the J end by 2 bases, with 10 bases between. The CDR3 loop spans 14 amino acids. Germline V gene data show CDR1 as SEHNR and CDR2 as FQNEAQ (reference sequence). CDR3 DNA: TGTGCCAGCAGCTTGACAGGAACCAACTATGGCTACACCTTC. Its translation: CASSLTGTNYGYTF.

The chain carries TRBV7-8 and TRBJ2-3, with 9 bases identical to TRBD2. The CDR3 is 17 amino acids. After removal of 5 bases from V and 0 bases from J, the junction contained 9 bases not matched to a gene. Germline loops: CDR1 SGHVS, CDR2 FQNEAQ. The CDR3 spells CASSPASLAGSTDTQYF. The CDR3 region has the DNA TGTGCCAGCAGCCCAGCCTCACTAGCGGGTAGCACAGATACGCAGTATTTT. The full variable domain, its missing parts supplied by reference TRBV7-8 and TRBJ2-3, is GAGVSQSPRYKVAKRGQDVALRCDPISGHVSLFWYQQALGQGPEFLTYFQNEAQLDKSGLPSDRFFAERPEGSVSTLKIQRTQQEDSAVYLCASSPASLAGSTDTQYFGPGTRLTVL.

The V and J genes are TRBV19 and TRBJ2-2; 8 bases agree with TRBD1. CDR3 length equals 15 residues. Germline CDR1 LNHDA, CDR2 SQIVND (reference sequence). The V segment lost 7 bases and the J segment 4 bases; nucleotides outside the gene matches: 8. The CDR3 spells CASTPPGQGTGELFF. CDR3 in DNA: TGTGCCAGTACACCTCCAGGACAGGGCACCGGGGAGCTGTTTTTT.

The chain couples TRBV28 to TRBJ1-2; the D gene is possibly TRBD1 (5 bases). Germline loops: CDR1 MDHEN, CDR2 SYDVKM. The CDR3 has 15 residues. V was trimmed by 5 bases and J by 3 bases, leaving 16 bases between them. CDR3 DNA sequence: TGTGCCAGCAGTCCCCGGCGGCGGGACTACTATGGCTACACCTTC. It yields the protein CASSPRRRDYYGYTF.

The CDR3 DNA follows: TGTGCCAGCAGCCCAGGACTGATCTACGAGCAGTACTTC. Protein: CASSPGLIYEQYF. The chain carries TRBV11-2 and TRBJ2-7; D perhaps matches TRBD2 (5 bases). The CDR3 spans 13 residues. V was pared by 5 bases and J by 3 bases, with 11 bases between. Germline CDR1 is SGHAT and CDR2 is FQNNGV.

In its sample, this clone was seen a few times. The chain links TRBV28 to TRBJ1-1; TRBD1 might be the D (6 bases). Germline V gene data show CDR1 as MDHEN and CDR2 as SYDVKM. V shed 5 bases and J shed 5 bases, with 18 bases lying between them. The CDR3 contains 15 residues. The CDR3 DNA reads as TGTGCCAGCAGTAAGCCGCAGGGGCGGGGGACTGAAGCTTTCTTT. Amino acid sequence: CASSKPQGRGTEAFF. The variable domain in full, completed from reference TRBV28 and TRBJ1-1, reads DVKVTQSSRYLVKRTGEKVFLECVQDMDHENMFWYRQDPGLGLRLIYFSYDVKMKEKGDIPEGYSVSREKKERFSLILESASTNQTSMYLCASSKPQGRGTEAFFGQGTRLTVV.

The gene calls are TRBV24-1 and TRBJ2-4, with 10 positions matching TRBD1. The CDR3 totals 14 residues. J gave up 7 bases and V 5 bases, and 4 bases lay outside the gene matches. CDR1 and CDR2 from the germline V gene are KGHDR and SFDVKD. CDR3 region: CATSASGQGNIQYF. CDR3 coding DNA: TGTGCCACCAGTGCCTCGGGACAGGGGAACATTCAGTACTTC.

This chain joins TRBV18 and TRBJ1-5; D is perhaps TRBD1 (5 bases). Germline V gene data show CDR1 as KGHSH and CDR2 as LQKENI. V was cut by 6 bases and J by 4 bases, with 16 bases left in between. The length of the CDR3 is 15 residues. The CDR3 nucleotides read TGTGCCAGCTCCTTAGGGGCGGACGGGAATCAGCCCCAGCATTTT. It is translated as CASSLGADGNQPQHF.

The chain's CDR3 is CASSSIAGTGSYEQYF. The CDR3 nucleotides are TGTGCCAGCAGCTCGATCGCCGGGACAGGGAGCTACGAGCAGTACTTC. The V gene is TRBV7-8, the J gene TRBJ2-7; 9 bases fit TRBD1. The trim removed 4 bases at V and 3 bases at J, leaving 10 bases unmatched. Per the germline V gene, CDR1 is SGHVS and CDR2 is FQNEAQ. The CDR3 runs to 16 residues. Drawing the rest from reference TRBV7-8 and TRBJ2-7, the complete variable domain is GAGVSQSPRYKVAKRGQDVALRCDPISGHVSLFWYQQALGQGPEFLTYFQNEAQLDKSGLPSDRFFAERPEGSVSTLKIQRTQQEDSAVYLCASSSIAGTGSYEQYFGPGTRLTVT.